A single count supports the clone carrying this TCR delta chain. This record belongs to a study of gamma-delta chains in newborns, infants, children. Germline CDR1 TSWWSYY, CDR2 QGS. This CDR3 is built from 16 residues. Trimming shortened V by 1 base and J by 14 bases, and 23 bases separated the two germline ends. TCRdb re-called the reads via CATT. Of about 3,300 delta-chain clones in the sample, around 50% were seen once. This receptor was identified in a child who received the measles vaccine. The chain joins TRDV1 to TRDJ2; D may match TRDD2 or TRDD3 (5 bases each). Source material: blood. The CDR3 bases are TGTGCTCTTGGGGAACGGGTAGCCTATTATTCCTGGGCCCTCTTCTTT. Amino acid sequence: CALGERVAYYSWALFF.